The 10 T cell receptor beta chains below come from one sample, sequenced in a study of cytomegalovirus exposure and HLA in healthy donors. The PCR was carried out with 60 Vbeta primers and 13 Jbeta primers. Measured with immunoSEQ multiplex PCR; TCRdb has only the in-frame clones, and not every one. The sample has 150,000 or so clones, 84% seen once. Sequenced material: PBMCs. Source of these receptors: a man younger than 45 in good health and CMV-seronegative.

The chain links TRBV7-2 to TRBJ2-5, with D unclear. The J call may be wrong; the DNA end is better matched by TRBJ2-7. The germline CDR1 and CDR2 sequences are SGHTA and FQGNSA. The CDR3 totals 13 residues. In DNA, the CDR3 is TGTGCCAGCAGCTCATCCGCCTCCTACGAGCAGTACTTC. Translated, it gives CASSSSASYEQYF.

The genes are TRBV9 and TRBJ2-2; a possible D gene is TRBD1 (6 bases). The CDR3 has 17 residues. Germline assignment: CDR1 SGDLS and CDR2 YYNGEE. With 0 bases removed from V and 0 bases from J, the gap between germline ends came to 12 bases. The CDR3 DNA reads as TGTGCCAGCAGCGTAGGAGCGCGGACAGCGAACACCGGGGAGCTGTTTTTT. It yields the protein CASSVGARTANTGELFF.

This chain connects TRBV28 to TRBJ2-4; 8 bases agree with TRBD2. Trimming at V came to 4 bases and at J to 0 bases, leaving 11 bases not matched to a gene. CDR3 length equals 18 residues. Germline assignment: CDR1 MDHEN and CDR2 SYDVKM. CDR3 sequence (DNA): TGTGCCAGCAGTTCGCGGGGGGCGGCCCTCGTAGCCAAAAACATTCAGTACTTC. This translates into CASSSRGAALVAKNIQYF.

The rearrangement links TRBV7-2 to TRBJ2-5; perhaps TRBD1 as D (6 bases). Between the trimmed V and J ends, which lost 4 bases and 1 base, there was a span of 7 bases. The germline CDR1 and CDR2 sequences are SGHTA and FQGNSA. The CDR3 covers 13 residues. CDR3 coding DNA: TGTGCCAGCAGCTCGGACAGCCAAGAGACCCAGTACTTC. Amino acid sequence: CASSSDSQETQYF.

The chain uses TRBV18 and TRBJ1-4, with D perhaps TRBD1 (5 bases). V was trimmed by 5 bases and J by 0 bases, leaving 7 bases between them. This CDR3 has 14 residues. Germline CDR1 is KGHSH and CDR2 is LQKENI. The CDR3: CASSRQSTNEKLFF. In DNA form, the CDR3 reads TGTGCCAGCTCAAGACAGTCAACTAATGAAAAACTGTTTTTT.

This clone has only one observation. The J gene is TRBJ1-5, the V gene TRBV19; 8 bases map to TRBD1. The length of the CDR3 is 14 residues. Trimming cost V 7 bases and J 5 bases; bases outside gene matches: 7. Germline CDR1 LNHDA, CDR2 SQIVND (reference sequence). CDR3 DNA: TGTGCCAGTACCCCAATGGACAGGGATCAGCCCCAGCATTTT. Amino acids: CASTPMDRDQPQHF.

This clone has more than one count but fewer than ten. The chain links TRBV5-6 to TRBJ2-3, with 7 positions matching TRBD1. Germline CDR1 reads SGHDT; CDR2 reads YYEEEE. The CDR3 totals 14 residues. The V and J ends lost 1 base and 4 bases, in that order; junction bases with no gene match: 3. CDR3 DNA: TGTGCCAGCAGCTTGCGCCAGGGGGCAGATACGCAGTATTTT. It yields the protein CASSLRQGADTQYF.

The chain uses TRBV6-1 and TRBJ1-5; TRBD1 agrees at 8 bases. The CDR3 sequence is 14 residues long. Germline assignment: CDR1 MNHNS and CDR2 SASEGT. Germline trimming cut 3 bases from V and 7 bases from J; bases unmatched to any gene: 5. The CDR3: CASSEDRVGQPQHF. CDR3 DNA sequence: TGTGCCAGCAGTGAGGACAGGGTCGGGCAGCCCCAGCATTTT.

The chain joins TRBV4-3 to TRBJ2-2; a possible D gene is TRBD1 (6 bases). This CDR3 region has 18 residues. The V gene lost 0 bases and the J gene lost 4 bases, with 18 bases spanning the gap. Germline CDR1 LGHNA, CDR2 YSLEER. The CDR3 region is CASSQDNEQGLRTGELFF. DNA for the CDR3: TGCGCCAGCAGCCAAGACAATGAGCAGGGGCTCCGCACCGGGGAGCTGTTTTTT.

The chain recombines TRBV6-5 with TRBJ1-1, with D hard to call. The germline V and J ends were trimmed by 0 bases and 10 bases, with 18 bases remaining between them. CDR1 is MNHEY, CDR2 SVGAGI, per germline. This CDR3 comprises 15 residues. The CDR3 reads CASSYSGGVEGGAFF. The CDR3 bases are TGTGCCAGCAGTTACTCGGGCGGGGTCGAGGGTGGAGCTTTCTTT.